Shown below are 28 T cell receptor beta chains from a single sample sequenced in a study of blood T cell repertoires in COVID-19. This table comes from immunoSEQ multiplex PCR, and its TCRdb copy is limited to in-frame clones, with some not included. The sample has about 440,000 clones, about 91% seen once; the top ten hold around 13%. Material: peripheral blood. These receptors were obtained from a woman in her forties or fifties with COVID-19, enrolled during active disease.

The CDR3, as DNA: TGTGCCAGCAGTCCACACAATCAGCCCCAGCATTTT. It codes for CASSPHNQPQHF. The chain links TRBV27 to TRBJ1-5; D is unclear. CDR3 size: 12 residues. The V and J ends lost 5 bases and 3 bases respectively, with 5 bases between them. Germline loops: CDR1 MNHEY, CDR2 SMNVEV (reference sequence).

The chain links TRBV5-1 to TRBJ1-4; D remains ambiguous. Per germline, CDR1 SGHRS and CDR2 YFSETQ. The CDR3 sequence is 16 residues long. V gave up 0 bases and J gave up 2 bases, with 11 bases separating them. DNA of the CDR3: TGCGCCAGCAGCTTGGCCGTCGGGTTCACTAATGAAAAACTGTTTTTT. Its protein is CASSLAVGFTNEKLFF.

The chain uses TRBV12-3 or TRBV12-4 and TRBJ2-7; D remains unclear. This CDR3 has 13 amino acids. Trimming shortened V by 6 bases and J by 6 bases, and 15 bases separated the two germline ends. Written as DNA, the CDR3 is TGTGCCAGCAGGCGCACGAGTTCAAGCGAGCAGTACTTC. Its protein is CASRRTSSSEQYF.

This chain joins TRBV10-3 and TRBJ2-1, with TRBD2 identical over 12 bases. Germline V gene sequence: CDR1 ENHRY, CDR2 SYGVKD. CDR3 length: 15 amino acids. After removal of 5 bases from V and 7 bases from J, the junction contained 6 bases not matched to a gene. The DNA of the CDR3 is TGTGCCATCAGTTCTACTAGCGGGGGGTCGAATGAGCAGTTCTTC. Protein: CAISSTSGGSNEQFF.

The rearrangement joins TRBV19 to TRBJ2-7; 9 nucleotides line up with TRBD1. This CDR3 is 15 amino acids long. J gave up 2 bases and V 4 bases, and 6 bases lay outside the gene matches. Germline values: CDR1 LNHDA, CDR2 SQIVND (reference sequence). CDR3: CASSTIGTGTYEQYF. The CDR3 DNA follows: TGTGCCAGTAGTACGATAGGGACAGGGACCTACGAGCAGTACTTC.

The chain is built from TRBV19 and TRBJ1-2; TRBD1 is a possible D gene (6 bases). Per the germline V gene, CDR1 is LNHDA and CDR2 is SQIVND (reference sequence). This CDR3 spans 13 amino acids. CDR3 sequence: CAAGQGHLYGYTF. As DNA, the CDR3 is TGTGCGGCAGGGCAGGGGCACCTCTATGGCTACACCTTC.

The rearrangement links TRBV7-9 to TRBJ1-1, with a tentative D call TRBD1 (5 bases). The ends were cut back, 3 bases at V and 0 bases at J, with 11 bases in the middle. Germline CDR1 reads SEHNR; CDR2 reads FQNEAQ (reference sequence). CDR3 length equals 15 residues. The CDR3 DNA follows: TGTGCCAGCAGCTTCGACAGTTCTCTGAACACTGAAGCTTTCTTT. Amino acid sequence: CASSFDSSLNTEAFF.

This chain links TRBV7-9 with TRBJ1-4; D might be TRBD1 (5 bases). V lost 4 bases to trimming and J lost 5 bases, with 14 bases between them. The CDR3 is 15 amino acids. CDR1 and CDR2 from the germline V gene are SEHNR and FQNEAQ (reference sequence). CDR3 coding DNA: TGTGCCAGCAGCTCGACAGCTATAGGGAATGAAAAACTGTTTTTT. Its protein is CASSSTAIGNEKLFF.

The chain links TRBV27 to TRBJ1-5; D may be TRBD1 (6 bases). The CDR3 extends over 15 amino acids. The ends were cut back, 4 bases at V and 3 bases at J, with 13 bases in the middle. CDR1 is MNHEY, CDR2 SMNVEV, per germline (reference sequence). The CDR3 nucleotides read TGTGCCAGCAGTTCCCAACAGGGATACAATCAGCCCCAGCATTTT. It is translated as CASSSQQGYNQPQHF.

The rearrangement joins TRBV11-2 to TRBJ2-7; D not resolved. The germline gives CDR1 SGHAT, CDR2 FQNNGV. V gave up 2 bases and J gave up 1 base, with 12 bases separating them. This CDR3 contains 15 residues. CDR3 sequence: CASSLLSGRSYEQYF. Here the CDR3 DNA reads TGTGCCAGCAGCTTACTGAGTGGCAGGTCCTACGAGCAGTACTTC.

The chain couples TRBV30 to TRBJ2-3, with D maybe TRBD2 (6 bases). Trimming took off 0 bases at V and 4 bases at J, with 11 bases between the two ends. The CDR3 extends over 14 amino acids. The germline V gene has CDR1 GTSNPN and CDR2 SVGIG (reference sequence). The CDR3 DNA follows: TGTGCCTGGAGTGTACCCGGGGGAGCAGATACGCAGTATTTT. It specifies CAWSVPGGADTQYF.

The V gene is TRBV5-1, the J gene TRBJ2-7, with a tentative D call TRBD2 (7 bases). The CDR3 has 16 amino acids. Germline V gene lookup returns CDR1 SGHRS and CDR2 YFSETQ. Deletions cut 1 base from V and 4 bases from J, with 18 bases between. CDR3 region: CASSLRAGADGYEQYF. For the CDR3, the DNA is TGCGCCAGCAGCTTGAGGGCGGGGGCGGATGGATACGAGCAGTACTTC. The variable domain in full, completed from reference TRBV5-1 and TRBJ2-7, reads KAGVTQTPRYLIKTRGQQVTLSCSPISGHRSVSWYQQTPGQGLQFLFEYFSETQRNKGNFPGRFSGRQFSNSRSEMNVSTLELGDSALYLCASSLRAGADGYEQYFGPGTRLTVT.

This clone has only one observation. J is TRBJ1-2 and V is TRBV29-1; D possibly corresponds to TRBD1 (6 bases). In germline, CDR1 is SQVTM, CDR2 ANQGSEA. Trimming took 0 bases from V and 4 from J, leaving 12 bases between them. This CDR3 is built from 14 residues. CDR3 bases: TGCAGCGTTGAAGATCTGGACAGAAGCTATGGCTACACCTTC. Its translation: CSVEDLDRSYGYTF.

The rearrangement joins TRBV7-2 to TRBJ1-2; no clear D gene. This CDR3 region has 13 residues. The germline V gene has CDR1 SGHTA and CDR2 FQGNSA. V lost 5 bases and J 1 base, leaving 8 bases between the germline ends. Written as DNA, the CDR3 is TGTGCCAGCAGCCCGCAGATTAACTATGGCTACACCTTC. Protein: CASSPQINYGYTF.

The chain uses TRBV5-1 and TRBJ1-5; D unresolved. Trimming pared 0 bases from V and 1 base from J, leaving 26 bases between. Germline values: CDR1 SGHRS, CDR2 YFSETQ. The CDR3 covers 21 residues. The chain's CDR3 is CASSLGTLEIPYNRSNQPQHF. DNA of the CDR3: TGCGCCAGCAGCTTGGGGACTCTCGAAATACCTTACAATAGAAGCAATCAGCCCCAGCATTTT.

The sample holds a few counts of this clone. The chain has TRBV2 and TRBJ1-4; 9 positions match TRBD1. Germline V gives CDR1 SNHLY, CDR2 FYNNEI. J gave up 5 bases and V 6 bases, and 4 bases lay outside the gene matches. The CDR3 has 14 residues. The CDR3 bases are TGTGCCAGCAGGGCGGGACAGGGCAATGAAAAACTGTTTTTT. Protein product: CASRAGQGNEKLFF.

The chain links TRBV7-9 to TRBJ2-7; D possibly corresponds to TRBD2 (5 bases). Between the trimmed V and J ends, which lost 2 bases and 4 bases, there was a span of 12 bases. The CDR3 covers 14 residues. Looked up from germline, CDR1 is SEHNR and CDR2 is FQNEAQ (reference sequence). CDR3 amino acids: CASSLLSEGYEQYF. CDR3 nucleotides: TGTGCCAGCAGCTTATTAAGCGAGGGATACGAGCAGTACTTC.

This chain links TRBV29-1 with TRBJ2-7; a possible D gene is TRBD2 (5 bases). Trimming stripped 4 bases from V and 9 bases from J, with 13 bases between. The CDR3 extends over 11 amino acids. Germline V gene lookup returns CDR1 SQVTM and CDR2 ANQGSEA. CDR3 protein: CSVVRGALQYF. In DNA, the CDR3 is TGCAGCGTTGTTCGGGGAGCGCTGCAGTACTTC.

The CDR3 region has the DNA TGCAGTGCCAAGGGGCCCGGGGAGCTGTTTTTT. Amino acids: CSAKGPGELFF. The J gene is TRBJ2-2, the V gene TRBV20-1; a weak D match, TRBD1 (5 bases). Per the germline V gene, CDR1 is DFQATT and CDR2 is SNEGSKA (reference sequence). CDR3 length: 11 residues. Trimming left V 6 bases short and J 6 bases short, with 8 bases between.

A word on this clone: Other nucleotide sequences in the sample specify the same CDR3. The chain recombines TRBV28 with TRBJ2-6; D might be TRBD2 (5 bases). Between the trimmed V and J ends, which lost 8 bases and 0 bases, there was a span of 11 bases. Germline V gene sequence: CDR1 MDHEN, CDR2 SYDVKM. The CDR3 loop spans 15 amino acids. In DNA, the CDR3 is TGTGCCAGCTCCGGCGCGGGCTCTGGGGCCAACGTCCTGACTTTC. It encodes CASSGAGSGANVLTF.

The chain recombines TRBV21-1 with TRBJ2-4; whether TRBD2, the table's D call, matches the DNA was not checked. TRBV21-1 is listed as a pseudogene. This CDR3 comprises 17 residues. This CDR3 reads CASSALSREGALNIQYF. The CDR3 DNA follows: TGTGCCAGCAGCGCCCTGTCTCGGGAGGGGGCCCTCAACATTCAGTACTTC.

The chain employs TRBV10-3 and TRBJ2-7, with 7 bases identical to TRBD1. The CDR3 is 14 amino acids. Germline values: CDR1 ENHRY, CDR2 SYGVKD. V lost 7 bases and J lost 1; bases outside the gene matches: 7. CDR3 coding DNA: TGTGCCATCAAAGCCGGGACAGTATCCTACGAGCAGTACTTC. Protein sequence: CAIKAGTVSYEQYF.

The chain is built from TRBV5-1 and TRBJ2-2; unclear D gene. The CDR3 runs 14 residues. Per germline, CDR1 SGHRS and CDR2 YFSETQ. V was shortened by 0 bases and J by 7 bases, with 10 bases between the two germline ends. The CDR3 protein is CASSLAGYGGELFF. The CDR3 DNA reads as TGCGCCAGCAGCTTGGCCGGGTATGGCGGGGAGCTGTTTTTT.

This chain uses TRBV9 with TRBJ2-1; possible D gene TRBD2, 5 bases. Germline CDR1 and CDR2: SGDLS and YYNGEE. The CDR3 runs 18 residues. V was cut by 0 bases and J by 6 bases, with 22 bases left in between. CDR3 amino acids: CASSVAFSAASRANEQFF. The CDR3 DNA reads TGTGCCAGCAGCGTAGCTTTTTCGGCGGCTAGCAGAGCCAATGAGCAGTTCTTC.

The CDR3 DNA is TGTGCCAGCAGCTTGGACAGGGAACACTCACCCCTCCACTTT. Translation: CASSLDREHSPLHF. The chain combines TRBV27 with TRBJ1-6, with TRBD1 matching over 8 bases. Germline-derived CDR1 and CDR2 are MNHEY and SMNVEV (reference sequence). With V trimmed by 6 bases and J by 10 bases, 8 bases remained unmatched. The length of the CDR3 is 14 residues.

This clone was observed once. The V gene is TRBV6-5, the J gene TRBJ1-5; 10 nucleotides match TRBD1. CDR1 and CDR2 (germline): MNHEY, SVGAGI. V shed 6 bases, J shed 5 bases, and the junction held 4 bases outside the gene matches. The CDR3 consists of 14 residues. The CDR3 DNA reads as TGTGCCAGCAGCCCGACAGGGGGCGATCAGCCCCAGCATTTT. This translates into CASSPTGGDQPQHF.

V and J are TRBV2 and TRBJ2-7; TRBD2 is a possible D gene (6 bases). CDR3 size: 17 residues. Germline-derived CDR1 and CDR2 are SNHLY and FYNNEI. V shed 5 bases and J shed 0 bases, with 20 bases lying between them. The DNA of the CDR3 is TGTGCCAGCAGTCCGGGGCCAACCGGGACTGCCTCCTACGAGCAGTACTTC. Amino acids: CASSPGPTGTASYEQYF.

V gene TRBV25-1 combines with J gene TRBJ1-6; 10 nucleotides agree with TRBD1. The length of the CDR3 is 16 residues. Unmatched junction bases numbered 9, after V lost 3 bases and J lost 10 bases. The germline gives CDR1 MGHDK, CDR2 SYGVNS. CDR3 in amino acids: CASSDQTGGFWSPLHF. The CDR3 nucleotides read TGTGCCAGCAGTGACCAGACAGGGGGCTTCTGGTCACCCCTCCACTTT.